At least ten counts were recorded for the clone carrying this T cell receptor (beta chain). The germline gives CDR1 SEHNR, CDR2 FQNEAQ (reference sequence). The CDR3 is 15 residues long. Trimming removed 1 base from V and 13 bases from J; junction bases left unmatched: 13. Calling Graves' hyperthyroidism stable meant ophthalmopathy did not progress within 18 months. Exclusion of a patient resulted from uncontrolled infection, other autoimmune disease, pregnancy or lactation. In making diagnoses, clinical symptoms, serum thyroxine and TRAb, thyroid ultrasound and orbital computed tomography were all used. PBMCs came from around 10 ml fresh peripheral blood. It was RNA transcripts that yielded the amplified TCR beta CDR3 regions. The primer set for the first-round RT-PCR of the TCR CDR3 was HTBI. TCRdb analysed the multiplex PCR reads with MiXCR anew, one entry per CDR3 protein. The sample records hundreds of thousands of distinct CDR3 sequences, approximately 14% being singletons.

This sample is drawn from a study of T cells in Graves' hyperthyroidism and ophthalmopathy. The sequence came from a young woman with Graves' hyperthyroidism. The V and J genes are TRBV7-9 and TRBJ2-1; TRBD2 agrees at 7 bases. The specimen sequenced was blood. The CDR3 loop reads CASSLVDAGASGQFF. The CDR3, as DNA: TGTGCCAGCAGCTTAGTGGACGCGGGAGCCTCTGGACAGTTCTTC. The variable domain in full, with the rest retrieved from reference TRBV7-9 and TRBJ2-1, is DTGVSQNPRHKITKRGQNVTFRCDPISEHNRLYWYRQTLGQGPEFLTYFQNEAQLEKSRLLSDRFSAERPKGSFSTLEIQRTEQGDSAMYLCASSLVDAGASGQFFGPGTRLTVL.